This TCR beta chain is drawn from a study of blood T cell repertoires in COVID-19 (TCRdb year 2020). At the level of the whole study: Samples from collaborators originated in the United States, Italy and Spain and spanned both the acute and convalescent phases of COVID-19. Subjects who had been exposed to COVID-19, were actively infected with it, or had recovered from it provided the deeply sampled blood TCRbeta repertoires that made up the dataset. Nearly every sample came with metadata listing a de-identified subject ID, COVID-19 status, age in years and sex. The material from the prospective study consisted of cDNA or gDNA derived from T cells, B-cell-depleted T cells, or PBMCs. The repertoires were released in a freely available public database meant as a resource for research on the immune response to SARS-CoV-2. Where available, HLA class I and class II types were taken from metadata supplied by the sample provider and were not determined by assay-based typing. The samples were drawn from two sources: the first 160 participants of the ongoing ImmuneRACE study, and 1,254 subjects contributed by 6 global collaborators. Points the paper makes about the study in general: Clinical and demographic metadata were provided uncurated, with the amount varying by source and participant.

Turning to this clone: Its specific antigen is unknown. Base qualities are not provided; no much larger clone lies one nucleotide away.

TCRbeta CDR3 regions were amplified from genomic DNA using the immunoSEQ Assay, a bias-controlled multiplex PCR. In the paper's pipeline: Nucleated cell counts per sample were estimated from amplification of reference gene primers within the assay. To quantify the absolute abundance of each unique TCRbeta CDR3 rearrangement, sequence reads were collapsed and filtered. Productive Simpson clonality was computed per sample as the square root of Simpson's diversity index over productive rearrangements. TCRdb provides this immuneACCESS table in a form limited to in-frame rearrangements. Some clones are lacking; in checked studies, under half of them reflect an unresolved V gene, and why the rest are absent is not known. V, J and clone size derive from that table, while D and trimming were established from the DNA sequence. Here the sample has some 250,000 clones; approximately 91% occur a single time. The top ten clones comprise roughly 2.1% of the sample.

Enrolling through a virtual design, the prospective study's participants ranged in age from roughly 18 to 89 years and lived across roughly 23 United States geographic areas. In the prospective study, participants were assigned to cohorts based on the clinical history participants reported in a screening survey and a study questionnaire. In the prospective study, whole blood, serum and a nasopharyngeal or oropharyngeal swab were collected from each participant by mobile phlebotomists. Prospective study participants could optionally give additional blood draws and questionnaires over an approximately two-month period. Prospective study blood samples were shipped either frozen or at room temperature before DNA extraction. Sequenced sample: PBMCs or T cells enriched from blood (not recorded which). The source of this sequence is a woman in her thirties or forties with acute COVID-19.

The nucleotides are TGTGCCAGCAGCAAGGCGGGATCAGGGAGCTACGAGCAGTACTTC. Translated, it gives CASSKAGSGSYEQYF. This chain joins TRBV21-1 to TRBJ2-7; TRBD2, the table's D call, was not compared with the DNA. TRBV21-1 is a known pseudogene. CDR3 length: 15 amino acids, cysteine to phenylalanine. Kept here is only the CDR3 DNA, which spans 45 bases and is read in frame from base 1.